This paragraph covers one T cell receptor beta chain sequence. Its specificity is unknown. The junction differs from germline at one of its ends, possibly a read error. CDR3 and TCR beta VDJ profiling relied on a genomic DNA template. TCRdb re-analysed the reads in MiXCR, keeping a single row per CDR3 protein. There are 74,000 or so distinct CDR3 sequences in the sample; roughly half occur only once, and about 8% lies in the top ten. These data originate in a study of CD8+CD57+ T cells in acquired aplastic anemia. Study as a whole: DNA from sorted CD4+ and CD8+ cells averaged roughly 3.4 ug.

Broader study findings: Patients did not significantly differ from controls in CD8+ Simpson's diversity. Roughly 29 was the count of CD8+ CDR3 sequences that patients shared with controls.

CDR1 is SGHAT, CDR2 FQNNGV, per germline. CDR3 length equals 19 residues. This clonotype was sampled from a human donor in good health, serving as a control. Material for sequencing was sorted CD4+, CD8+, or CD8+CD57+ T cells (not recorded which) from PBMCs. The chain uses TRBV11-2 and TRBJ2-6, with 9 bases fitting TRBD1. The CDR3 DNA is TGTGCCAGCAGCCTATCCCCGGGACAGGGCTACTCTGGGGCCAGCGTCCTGACTTTC. Its translation: CASSLSPGQGYSGASVLTF. Based on the CDR3 plus reference TRBV11-2 and TRBJ2-6, the full variable domain is EAGVAQSPRYKIIEKRQSVAFWCNPISGHATLYWYQQILGQGPKLLIQFQNNGVVDDSQLPKDRFSAERLKGVDSTLKIQPAKLEDSAVYLCASSLSPGQGYSGASVLTFGAGSRLTVL.